Below, 5 T cell receptor beta chains from the same sample are listed, as sequenced in a study of technical replicates of blood from several donors. Assay used: immunoSEQ multiplex PCR; TCRdb lists only in-frame clones, some missing. This repertoire shows around 79,000 clones, just under 95% found once; its top ten account for approximately 0.39%. Source material: T cells isolated from PBMCs. The source is a human donor in good health.

The chain has TRBV29-1 and TRBJ2-5, with 7 nucleotides matching TRBD2. CDR1 is SQVTM, CDR2 ANQGSEA, per germline. The V and J ends lost 1 base and 4 bases, in that order; junction bases with no gene match: 3. The CDR3 runs 13 residues. CDR3 protein: CSVEVASGETQYF. The CDR3 coding sequence is TGCAGCGTTGAAGTGGCTAGCGGAGAGACCCAGTACTTC.

This clone was counted a single time. The chain is built from TRBV5-6 and TRBJ2-2, with 9 positions matching TRBD1. Looked up from germline, CDR1 is SGHDT and CDR2 is YYEEEE. V gave up 3 bases and J gave up 2 bases; unmatched junction bases: 11. CDR3 size: 18 residues. For the CDR3, the DNA is TGTGCCAGCAGCTCGGTGGTCTTGGGACAGGGCAACACCGGGGAGCTGTTTTTT. Its translation is CASSSVVLGQGNTGELFF.

This clone came up once. CDR3 in amino acids: CAISESGGTGELFF. CDR3 bases: TGTGCCATCAGTGAGTCCGGGGGAACCGGGGAGCTGTTTTTT. The chain is built from TRBV10-3 and TRBJ2-2, with D perhaps matching TRBD2 (6 bases). This CDR3 comprises 14 residues. Germline-derived CDR1 and CDR2 are ENHRY and SYGVKD. V shed 0 bases and J shed 5 bases, with 7 bases lying between them.

The chain joins TRBV19 to TRBJ2-7, with TRBD1 matching over 7 bases. V lost 3 bases to trimming and J lost 0 bases; unmatched junction nucleotides: 2. Germline V lookup: CDR1 LNHDA, CDR2 SQIVND (reference sequence). The CDR3 runs 14 residues. The CDR3 nucleotides read TGTGCCAGTAGTATGGGGACAGCCTCCTACGAGCAGTACTTC. This encodes CASSMGTASYEQYF. Based on the CDR3 plus reference TRBV19 and TRBJ2-7, the full variable domain is DGGITQSPKYLFRKEGQNVTLSCEQNLNHDAMYWYRQDPGQGLRLIYYSQIVNDFQKGDIAEGYSVSREKKESFPLTVTSAQKNPTAFYLCASSMGTASYEQYFGPGTRLTVT.

This clone was observed a handful of times. V gene TRBV5-8 combines with J gene TRBJ2-7; 11 nucleotides align to TRBD2. The CDR3 covers 17 residues. V trimming: 4 bases; J trimming: 0 bases; junction bases outside the gene matches: 9. Germline-derived CDR1 and CDR2 are SGHTS and YDEGEE. The chain's CDR3 is CASSETSGSFPSYEQYF. CDR3 DNA sequence: TGTGCCAGCAGCGAAACTAGCGGGAGTTTCCCCTCCTACGAGCAGTACTTC. Full variable domain (missing parts from reference TRBV5-8 and TRBJ2-7): EAGVTQSPTHLIKTRGQQATLRCSPISGHTSVYWYQQALGLGLQFLLWYDEGEERNRGNFPPRFSGRQFPNYSSELNVNALELEDSALYLCASSETSGSFPSYEQYFGPGTRLTVT.